This TCR beta chain is from a study of human T cells and chemical hapten exposure. TCRdb recomputed calls from the RACE reads with MiXCR, one row per CDR3 protein. The sample holds about 94,000 distinct CDR3 sequences; approximately 8.6% are singletons and the top ten take 2% to 2.5%. This clonotype was observed a handful of times. CDR3 length equals 17 residues. J was trimmed by 7 bases and V by 3 bases; bases with no gene match: 16. Germline V lookup: CDR1 ENHRY, CDR2 SYGVKD. Time point here: patch test 2, 6 weeks after DPC sensitization. The treatment is: therapeutic diphenylcyclopropenone sensitization with weekly scalp DPC.

The gene calls are TRBV10-3 and TRBJ2-7; TRBD1 matches 9 bases. This TCR was recovered from a woman aged 40 to 50 with alopecia areata. Some clones in this sample may be carry-over from other donors' samples. Sequenced material: whole blood, taken in connection with sensitization to the hapten diphenylcyclopropenone (DPC). The CDR3 DNA reads as TGTGCCATCAGTGAATACGGACAGGGGACGGCACCCCCGGAGCAGTACTTC. As protein: CAISEYGQGTAPPEQYF.